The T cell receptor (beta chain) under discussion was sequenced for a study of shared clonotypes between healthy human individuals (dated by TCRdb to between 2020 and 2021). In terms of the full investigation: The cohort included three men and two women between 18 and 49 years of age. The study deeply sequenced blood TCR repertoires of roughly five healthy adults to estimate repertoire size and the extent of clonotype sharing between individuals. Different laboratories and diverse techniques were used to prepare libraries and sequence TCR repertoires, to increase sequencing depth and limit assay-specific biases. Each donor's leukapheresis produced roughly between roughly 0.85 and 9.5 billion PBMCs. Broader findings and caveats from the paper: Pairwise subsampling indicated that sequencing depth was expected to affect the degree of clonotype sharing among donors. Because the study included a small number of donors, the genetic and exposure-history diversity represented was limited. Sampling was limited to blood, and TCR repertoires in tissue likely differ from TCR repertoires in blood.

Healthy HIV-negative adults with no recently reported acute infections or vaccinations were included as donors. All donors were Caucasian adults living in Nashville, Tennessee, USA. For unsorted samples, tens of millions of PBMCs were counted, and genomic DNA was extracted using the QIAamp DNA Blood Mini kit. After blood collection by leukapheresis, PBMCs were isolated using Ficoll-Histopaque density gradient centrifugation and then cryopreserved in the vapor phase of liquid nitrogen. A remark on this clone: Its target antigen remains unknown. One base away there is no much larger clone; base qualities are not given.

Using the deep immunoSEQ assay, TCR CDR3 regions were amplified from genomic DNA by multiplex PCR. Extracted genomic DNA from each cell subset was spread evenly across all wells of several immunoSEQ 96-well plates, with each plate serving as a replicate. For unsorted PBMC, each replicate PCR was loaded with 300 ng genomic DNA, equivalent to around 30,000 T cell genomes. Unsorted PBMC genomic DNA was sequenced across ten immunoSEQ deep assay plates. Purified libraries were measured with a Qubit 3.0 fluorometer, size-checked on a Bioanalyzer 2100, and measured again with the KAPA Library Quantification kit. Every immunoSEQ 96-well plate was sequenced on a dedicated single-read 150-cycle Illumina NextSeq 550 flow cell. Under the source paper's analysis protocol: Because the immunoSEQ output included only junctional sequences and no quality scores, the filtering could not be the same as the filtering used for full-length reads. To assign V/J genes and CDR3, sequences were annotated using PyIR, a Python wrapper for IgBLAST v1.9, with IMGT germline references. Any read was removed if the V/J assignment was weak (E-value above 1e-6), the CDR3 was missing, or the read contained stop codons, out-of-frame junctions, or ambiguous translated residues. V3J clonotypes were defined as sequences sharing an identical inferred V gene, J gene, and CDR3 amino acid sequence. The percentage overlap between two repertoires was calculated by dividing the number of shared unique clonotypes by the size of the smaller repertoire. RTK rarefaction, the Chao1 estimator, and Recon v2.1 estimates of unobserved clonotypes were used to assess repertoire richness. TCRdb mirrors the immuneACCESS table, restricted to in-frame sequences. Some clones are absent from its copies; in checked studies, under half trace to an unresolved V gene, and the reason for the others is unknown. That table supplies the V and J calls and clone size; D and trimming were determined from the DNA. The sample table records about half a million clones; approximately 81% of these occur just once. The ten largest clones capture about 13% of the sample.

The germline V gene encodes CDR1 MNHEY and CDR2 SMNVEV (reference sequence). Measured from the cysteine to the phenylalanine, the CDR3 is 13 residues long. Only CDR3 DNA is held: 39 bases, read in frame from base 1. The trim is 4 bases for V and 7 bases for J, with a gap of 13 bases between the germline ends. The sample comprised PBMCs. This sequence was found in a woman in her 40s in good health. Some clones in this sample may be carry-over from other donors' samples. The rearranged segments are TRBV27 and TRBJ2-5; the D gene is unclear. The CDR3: CASSSQSVRTQYF. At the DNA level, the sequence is TGTGCCAGCAGTTCACAGAGCGTGAGGACCCAGTACTTC.